The clone carrying this T cell receptor (beta chain) appeared a few times. The target antigen is unknown. The study made its TCR cDNA through 5'RACE template switching. That step introduced a universal primer site along with UMIs. TCRdb re-called the 5' RACE reads through MiXCR, storing one row per CDR3 protein. Among roughly 260,000 distinct CDR3 sequences listed, over 10% were seen once. The CDR3 covers 14 residues. Per germline, CDR1 SGHRS and CDR2 YFSETQ. V lost 4 bases and J 4 bases, leaving 14 bases between the germline ends. These data come from a study of T cells after yellow fever vaccination. Findings and limits, study-wide: Post-booster reappearance was seen for most primary-vaccination clones (roughly 96% CD4, around 89% CD8). Weaker, the secondary response peaked sooner, at day 5 versus 15. Only a minor proportion of clonotypes was detected across both CD4 and CD8 compartments.

The chain uses TRBV5-1 and TRBJ1-1; no clear D. The sequence came from a man aged 25 to 40 who received the YFV17D yellow fever vaccine. The source material was CD4+ T cells sorted from PBMCs, sampled 45 days after the yellow fever booster vaccination. The CDR3 spells CASSTSPGITEAFF. The CDR3 DNA follows: TGCGCCAGCAGCACCTCTCCCGGCATCACTGAAGCTTTCTTT. The full variable domain, completed using reference TRBV5-1 and TRBJ1-1, is KAGVTQTPRYLIKTRGQQVTLSCSPISGHRSVSWYQQTPGQGLQFLFEYFSETQRNKGNFPGRFSGRQFSNSRSEMNVSTLELGDSALYLCASSTSPGITEAFFGQGTRLTVV.